The sequence of this TCR beta chain was determined in a study of T cells after posttransplantation cyclophosphamide. TCRdb's table, derived via immunoSEQ multiplex PCR, lists solely in-frame clones and lacks some. The sample holds 7,000 to 9,500 clones, and no clone turns up only once. Busulfan-fludarabine conditioning, marrow transplant, and cyclophosphamide on days +3 and +4 were administered. This clone was recorded at least ten times. With 6 bases removed from V and 4 bases from J, the gap between germline ends came to 16 bases. The CDR3 totals 14 residues. Germline-derived CDR1 and CDR2 are MNHEY and SVGAGI.

The chain carries TRBV6-5 and TRBJ2-7, with a weak D call TRBD2 (7 bases). This receptor was obtained from a male patient between 50 and 60 years old who received an allogeneic stem cell transplant from a related donor and was CMV-positive. Part of the T cell pool may stem from the graft donor. This specimen was PBMCs, taken roughly 350 days after allogeneic stem cell transplant with posttransplant cyclophosphamide. Here the CDR3 DNA reads TGTGCCAGCAGGAAGGATCGGGGGGCTTACGAGCAGTACTTC. Encoded protein: CASRKDRGAYEQYF.